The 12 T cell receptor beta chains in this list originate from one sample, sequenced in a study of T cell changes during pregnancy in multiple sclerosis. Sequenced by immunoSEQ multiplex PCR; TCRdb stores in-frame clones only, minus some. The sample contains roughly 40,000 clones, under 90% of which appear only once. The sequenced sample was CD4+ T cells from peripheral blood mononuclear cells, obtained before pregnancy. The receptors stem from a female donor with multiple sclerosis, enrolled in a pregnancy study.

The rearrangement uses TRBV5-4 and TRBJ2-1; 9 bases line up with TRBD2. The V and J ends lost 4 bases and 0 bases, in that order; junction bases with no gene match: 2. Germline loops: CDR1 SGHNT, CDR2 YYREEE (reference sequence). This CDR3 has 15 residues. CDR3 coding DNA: TGTGCCAGCAGCCTTAGCGGGAGCTCCTACAATGAGCAGTTCTTC. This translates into CASSLSGSSYNEQFF. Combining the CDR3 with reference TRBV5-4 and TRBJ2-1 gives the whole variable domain ETGVTQSPTHLIKTRGQQVTLRCSSQSGHNTVSWYQQALGQGPQFIFQYYREEENGRGNFPPRFSGLQFPNYSSELNVNALELDDSALYLCASSLSGSSYNEQFFGPGTRLTVL.

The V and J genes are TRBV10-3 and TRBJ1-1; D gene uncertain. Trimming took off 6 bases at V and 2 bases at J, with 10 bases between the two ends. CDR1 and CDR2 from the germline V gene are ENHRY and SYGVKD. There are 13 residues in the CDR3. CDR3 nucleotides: TGTGCCATCAGACCGGGGAGTAACACTGAAGCTTTCTTT. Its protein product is CAIRPGSNTEAFF.

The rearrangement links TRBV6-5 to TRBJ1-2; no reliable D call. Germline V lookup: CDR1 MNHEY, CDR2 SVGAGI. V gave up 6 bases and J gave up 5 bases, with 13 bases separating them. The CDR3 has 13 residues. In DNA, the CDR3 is TGTGCCAGCAGATGGTCCTCGACTTATGGCTACACCTTC. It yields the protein CASRWSSTYGYTF.

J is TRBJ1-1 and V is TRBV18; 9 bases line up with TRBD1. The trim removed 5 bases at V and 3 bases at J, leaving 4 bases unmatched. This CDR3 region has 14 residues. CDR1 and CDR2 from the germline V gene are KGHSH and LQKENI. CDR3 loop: CASSIRQGDTEAFF. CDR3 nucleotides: TGTGCCAGCTCAATCCGACAGGGGGACACTGAAGCTTTCTTT.

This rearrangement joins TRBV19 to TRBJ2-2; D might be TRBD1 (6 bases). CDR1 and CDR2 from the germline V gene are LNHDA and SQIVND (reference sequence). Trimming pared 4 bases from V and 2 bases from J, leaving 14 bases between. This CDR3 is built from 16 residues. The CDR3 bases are TGTGCCAGTAGTACTACCCCGGGACAAAACACCGGGGAGCTGTTTTTT. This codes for CASSTTPGQNTGELFF.

Here the CDR3 reads CASSLARDNEQFF. As DNA, the CDR3 is TGTGCCAGCAGCTTGGCCCGGGACAATGAGCAGTTCTTC. The chain links TRBV7-2 to TRBJ2-1; D not certain. V was pared by 3 bases and J by 5 bases, with 8 bases between. The CDR3 totals 13 residues. CDR1 and CDR2 from the germline V gene are SGHTA and FQGNSA.

Here the CDR3 reads CASAGTDNEKLFF. CDR3 in DNA: TGTGCCAGCGCCGGGACAGATAATGAAAAACTGTTTTTT. The rearrangement links TRBV9 to TRBJ1-4, with 7 bases fitting TRBD1. V gave up 7 bases and J gave up 4 bases; unmatched junction bases: 4. Germline CDR1 SGDLS, CDR2 YYNGEE. There are 13 residues in the CDR3.

The chain's CDR3 is CASSPWGGQTSYNEQFF. The CDR3 DNA is TGTGCCAGCAGCCCTTGGGGGGGACAAACTTCCTACAATGAGCAGTTCTTC. J is TRBJ2-1 and V is TRBV7-2; a weak D match, TRBD2 (7 bases). From germline, CDR1 is SGHTA and CDR2 FQGNSA. This CDR3 contains 17 residues. Trimming stripped 5 bases from V and 1 base from J, with 18 bases between.

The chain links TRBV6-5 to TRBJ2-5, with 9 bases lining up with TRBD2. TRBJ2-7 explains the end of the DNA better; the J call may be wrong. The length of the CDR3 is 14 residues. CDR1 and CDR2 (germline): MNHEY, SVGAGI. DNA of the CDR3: TGTGCCAGCAGTACTTTAGCGGGGGTTAACGAGCAGTACTTC. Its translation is CASSTLAGVNEQYF.

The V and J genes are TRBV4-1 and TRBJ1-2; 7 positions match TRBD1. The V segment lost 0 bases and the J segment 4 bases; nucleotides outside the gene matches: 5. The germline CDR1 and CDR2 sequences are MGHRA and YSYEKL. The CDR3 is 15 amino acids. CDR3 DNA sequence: TGCGCCAGCAGCCAAGATTGGGACAGCCTCTATGGCTACACCTTC. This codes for CASSQDWDSLYGYTF.

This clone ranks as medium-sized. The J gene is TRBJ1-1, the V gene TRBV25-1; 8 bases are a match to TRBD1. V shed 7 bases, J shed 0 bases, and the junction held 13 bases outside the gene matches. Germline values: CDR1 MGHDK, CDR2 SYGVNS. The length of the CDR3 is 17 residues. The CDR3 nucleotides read TGTGCCAGCAACCCATCGCCCAGGGGGCACATGAACACTGAAGCTTTCTTT. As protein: CASNPSPRGHMNTEAFF.

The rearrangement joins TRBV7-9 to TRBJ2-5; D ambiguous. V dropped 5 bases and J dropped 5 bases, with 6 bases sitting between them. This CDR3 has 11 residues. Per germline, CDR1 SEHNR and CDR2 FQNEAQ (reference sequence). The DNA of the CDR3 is TGTGCCAGCAGCCCCGCGGAGACCCAGTACTTC. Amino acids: CASSPAETQYF.